These 14 T cell receptor beta chains were all obtained from the same sample, sequenced in a study of blood T cell repertoires in COVID-19. Produced via immunoSEQ multiplex PCR; TCRdb's table is partial and in-frame only. The table lists under 500,000 clones, around nine tenths of them singletons. Sequencing was done on a sample of peripheral blood. The origin of the receptors is a woman in her twenties or thirties with acute or convalescent COVID-19.

This clone was counted a few times. This chain joins TRBV6-5 and TRBJ1-6; no clear D. The ends were cut back, 7 bases at V and 10 bases at J, with 11 bases in the middle. The CDR3 contains 12 residues. From germline, CDR1 is MNHEY and CDR2 SVGAGI. In DNA form, the CDR3 reads TGTGCCAGCAAGTCCTGGGAGTCACCCCTCCACTTT. This codes for CASKSWESPLHF.

The chain has TRBV4-1 and TRBJ1-1; the D is unclear. V was clipped by 3 bases and J by 3 bases, with 14 bases between them. This CDR3 spans 15 amino acids. In germline, CDR1 is MGHRA, CDR2 YSYEKL. The CDR3 region is CASSQLPRFDTEAFF. CDR3 bases: TGCGCCAGCAGCCAGCTCCCGAGGTTTGACACTGAAGCTTTCTTT.

The chain recombines TRBV18 with TRBJ1-3; 10 nucleotides agree with TRBD1. CDR3 length: 17 residues. The germline V gene has CDR1 KGHSH and CDR2 LQKENI. V shed 1 base, J shed 0 bases, and the junction held 3 bases outside the gene matches. The CDR3 sequence: CASSPQGQGPSGNTIYF. CDR3 coding DNA: TGTGCCAGCTCACCACAGGGACAGGGGCCCTCTGGAAACACCATATATTTT.

The chain uses TRBV28 and TRBJ1-1; 9 bases are a match to TRBD1. CDR1 and CDR2 (germline): MDHEN, SYDVKM. The V gene end was trimmed by 7 bases and the J gene end by 3 bases; junction bases not matched to a gene: 9. The CDR3 covers 15 residues. The CDR3 sequence is CASTLTGGMDTEAFF. CDR3 nucleotide sequence: TGTGCCAGCACCTTAACAGGGGGCATGGACACTGAAGCTTTCTTT.

The chain uses TRBV12-3 or TRBV12-4 and TRBJ1-2; no reliable D call. This CDR3 has 13 amino acids. V lost 3 bases to trimming and J lost 4 bases, with 9 bases between them. The CDR3 region is CASSLSRPYGYTF. CDR3 bases: TGTGCCAGCAGTTTGTCCCGTCCCTATGGCTACACCTTC.

The chain links TRBV4-1 to TRBJ1-2, with TRBD1 as a possible D gene (6 bases). Germline loops: CDR1 MGHRA, CDR2 YSYEKL. The CDR3 runs 17 residues. V lost 2 bases, J lost 0 bases, and 16 bases lay in between. CDR3 sequence: CASSQTEVAGANYGYTF. The DNA for the CDR3 is TGCGCCAGCAGCCAAACCGAGGTGGCAGGGGCTAACTATGGCTACACCTTC.

The chain couples TRBV9 to TRBJ1-4; a possible D gene is TRBD1 (5 bases). Germline loops: CDR1 SGDLS, CDR2 YYNGEE. The V gene lost 0 bases and the J gene lost 7 bases, with 10 bases spanning the gap. This CDR3 comprises 14 residues. CDR3 sequence: CASSVGGRSEKLFF. CDR3 sequence (DNA): TGTGCCAGCAGCGTAGGGGGGAGGAGTGAAAAACTGTTTTTT.

This chain joins TRBV30 and TRBJ2-2; possible D gene TRBD2, 5 bases. There are 15 residues in the CDR3. Trimming removed 2 bases at V and 2 bases at J, with 12 bases between. Looked up from germline, CDR1 is GTSNPN and CDR2 is SVGIG (reference sequence). The CDR3 loop reads CAWSIPGYNTGELFF. The CDR3 bases are TGTGCCTGGAGTATTCCGGGGTATAACACCGGGGAGCTGTTTTTT.

The table lists this clone with a few counts. The chain recombines TRBV6-5 with TRBJ1-5; perhaps TRBD1 as D (5 bases). V lost 6 bases and J lost 7, with 16 bases in between. Looked up from germline, CDR1 is MNHEY and CDR2 is SVGAGI. The CDR3 consists of 14 residues. DNA for the CDR3: TGTGCCAGCAGCCCCAATATGGAGGGGCAGCCCCAGCATTTT. It codes for CASSPNMEGQPQHF.

The rearrangement links TRBV6-9 to TRBJ1-5, with unresolved D. Trimming took off 7 bases at V and 4 bases at J, with 11 bases between the two ends. Germline V gene sequence: CDR1 MNHGY, CDR2 SVAAGI. This CDR3 comprises 13 residues. The CDR3 region is CASIDILNQPQHF. CDR3 in DNA: TGTGCCAGCATCGACATCCTAAATCAGCCCCAGCATTTT.

This clone was recorded a few times. The chain uses TRBV30 and TRBJ1-1; D might be TRBD1 (6 bases). CDR3 length: 13 residues. V was shortened by 8 bases and J by 4 bases, with 17 bases between the two germline ends. Germline values: CDR1 GTSNPN, CDR2 SVGIG (reference sequence). The CDR3 DNA reads as TGTGCCAGAATCGGACAGTCCGGCACTGAAGCTTTCTTT. Its protein product is CARIGQSGTEAFF.

The chain links TRBV5-1 to TRBJ1-1, with D possibly TRBD1 on 6 matching bases. V was pared by 4 bases and J by 3 bases, with 10 bases between. Per germline, CDR1 SGHRS and CDR2 YFSETQ. CDR3 size: 13 residues. The DNA of the CDR3 is TGCGCCAGCAGCGAACACAGGGACACTGAAGCTTTCTTT. Translated, it gives CASSEHRDTEAFF.

The gene calls are TRBV28 and TRBJ2-5; D gene uncertain. V dropped 5 bases and J dropped 3 bases, with 4 bases sitting between them. CDR3 length equals 11 residues. From germline, CDR1 is MDHEN and CDR2 SYDVKM. CDR3: CASSPKETQYF. The CDR3 nucleotides are TGTGCCAGCAGTCCCAAAGAGACCCAGTACTTC.

The chain uses TRBV12-3 or TRBV12-4 and TRBJ1-2, with a weak D call TRBD1 (6 bases). V lost 6 bases and J lost 5, with 13 bases in between. The CDR3 loop spans 13 amino acids. In DNA, the CDR3 is TGTGCCAGCAGACGTAACAGGGCTTATGGCTACACCTTC. It encodes CASRRNRAYGYTF.